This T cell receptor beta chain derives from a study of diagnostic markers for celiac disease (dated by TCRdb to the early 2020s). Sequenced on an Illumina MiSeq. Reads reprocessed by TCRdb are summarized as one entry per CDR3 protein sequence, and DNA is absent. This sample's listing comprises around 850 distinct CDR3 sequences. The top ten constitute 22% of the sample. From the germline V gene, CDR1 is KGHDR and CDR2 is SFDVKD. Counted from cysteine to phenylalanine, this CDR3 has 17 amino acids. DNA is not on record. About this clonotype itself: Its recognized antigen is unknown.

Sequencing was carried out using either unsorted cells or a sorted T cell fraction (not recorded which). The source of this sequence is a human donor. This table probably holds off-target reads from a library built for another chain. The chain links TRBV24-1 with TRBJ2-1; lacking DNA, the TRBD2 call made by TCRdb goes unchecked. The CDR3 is CATSDPSLGLATNEQFF.